This T cell receptor beta chain comes out of a study of cytomegalovirus exposure and HLA in healthy donors. Study-level results: Some highly shared sequence variants likely arose as a pipeline artifact. V- and J-gene trimming in TCR beta was tied to a missense DCLRE1C variant by an analysis performed later. Most observed TCR sequences were rare, whereas some public TCRs were detected in many donors.

PCR amplification relied on 60 Vbeta primers (plus 13 Jbeta primers). The table came from immunoSEQ multiplex PCR; TCRdb's copy has only in-frame clones and leaves some out. This table holds about 140,000 clones, 60% to 85% found once. V lost 2 bases, J lost 1 base, and 18 bases lay in between. This CDR3 region has 18 residues. The germline V gene encodes CDR1 LNHDA and CDR2 SQIVND (reference sequence). This clone appeared a few times. The antigen is unknown. V is TRBV19 and J is TRBJ1-5; TRBD1 might be the D (6 bases). The specimen was PBMCs. The source is a man younger than 35 in good health and CMV-seronegative. The CDR3 DNA sequence: TGTGCCAGTAGTATAAAGGGGCCGGGGGGGCGCAGCAATCAGCCCCAGCATTTT. Residues: CASSIKGPGGRSNQPQHF.